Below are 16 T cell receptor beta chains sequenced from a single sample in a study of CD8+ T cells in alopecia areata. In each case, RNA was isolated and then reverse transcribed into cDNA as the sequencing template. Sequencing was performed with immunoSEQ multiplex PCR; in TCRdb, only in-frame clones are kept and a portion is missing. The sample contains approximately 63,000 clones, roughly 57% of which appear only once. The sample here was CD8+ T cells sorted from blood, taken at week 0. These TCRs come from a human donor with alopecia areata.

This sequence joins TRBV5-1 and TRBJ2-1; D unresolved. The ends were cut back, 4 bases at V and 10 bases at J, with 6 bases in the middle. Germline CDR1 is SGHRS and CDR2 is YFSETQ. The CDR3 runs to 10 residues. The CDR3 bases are TGCGCCAGCAGCATGGGAGAGCAGTTCTTC. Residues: CASSMGEQFF. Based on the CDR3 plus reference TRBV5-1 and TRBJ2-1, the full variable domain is KAGVTQTPRYLIKTRGQQVTLSCSPISGHRSVSWYQQTPGQGLQFLFEYFSETQRNKGNFPGRFSGRQFSNSRSEMNVSTLELGDSALYLCASSMGEQFFGPGTRLTVL.

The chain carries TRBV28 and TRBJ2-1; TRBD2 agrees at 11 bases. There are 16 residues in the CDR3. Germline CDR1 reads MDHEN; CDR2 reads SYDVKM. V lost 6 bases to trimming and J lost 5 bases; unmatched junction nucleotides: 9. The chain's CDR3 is CASSRLAGRENNEQFF. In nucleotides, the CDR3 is TGTGCCAGCAGCAGACTAGCGGGAAGGGAAAACAATGAGCAGTTCTTC.

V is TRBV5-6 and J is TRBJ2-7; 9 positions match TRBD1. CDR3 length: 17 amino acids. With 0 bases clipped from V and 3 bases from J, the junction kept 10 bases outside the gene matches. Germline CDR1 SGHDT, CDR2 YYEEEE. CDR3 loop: CASSLVSGTGSFYEQYF. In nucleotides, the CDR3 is TGTGCCAGCAGCTTGGTCTCCGGGACAGGGAGTTTCTACGAGCAGTACTTC.

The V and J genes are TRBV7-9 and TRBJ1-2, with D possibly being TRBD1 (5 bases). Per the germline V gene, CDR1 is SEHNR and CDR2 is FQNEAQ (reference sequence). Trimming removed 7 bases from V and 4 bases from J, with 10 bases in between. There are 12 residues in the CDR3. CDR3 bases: TGTGCCAGCACGGGGGGAAGCTATGGCTACACCTTC. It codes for CASTGGSYGYTF.

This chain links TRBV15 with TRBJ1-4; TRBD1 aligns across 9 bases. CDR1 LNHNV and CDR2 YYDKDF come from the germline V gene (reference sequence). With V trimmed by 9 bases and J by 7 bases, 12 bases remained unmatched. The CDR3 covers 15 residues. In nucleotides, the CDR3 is TGTGCCACTTCTTATCCGGGACAGGGCCTTGAAAAACTGTTTTTT. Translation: CATSYPGQGLEKLFF.

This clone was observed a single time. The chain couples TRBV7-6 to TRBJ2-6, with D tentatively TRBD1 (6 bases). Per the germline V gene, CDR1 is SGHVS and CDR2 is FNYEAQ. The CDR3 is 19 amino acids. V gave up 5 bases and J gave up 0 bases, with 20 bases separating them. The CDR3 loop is CASSPGPGQMGSGANVLTF. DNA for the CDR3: TGTGCCAGCAGCCCAGGACCGGGACAAATGGGCTCTGGGGCCAACGTCCTGACTTTC.

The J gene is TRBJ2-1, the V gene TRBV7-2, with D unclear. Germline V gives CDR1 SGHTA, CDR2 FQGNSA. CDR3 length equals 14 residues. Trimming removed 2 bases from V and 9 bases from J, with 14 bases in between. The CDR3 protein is CASSLSCCTFEQFF. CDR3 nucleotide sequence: TGTGCCAGCAGCTTATCCTGCTGCACGTTTGAGCAGTTCTTC.

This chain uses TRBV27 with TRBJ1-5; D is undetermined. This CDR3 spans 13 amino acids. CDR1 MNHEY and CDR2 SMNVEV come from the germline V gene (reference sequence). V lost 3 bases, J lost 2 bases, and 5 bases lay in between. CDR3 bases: TGTGCCAGCAGTTTCGGGGGCAATCAGCCCCAGCATTTT. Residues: CASSFGGNQPQHF.

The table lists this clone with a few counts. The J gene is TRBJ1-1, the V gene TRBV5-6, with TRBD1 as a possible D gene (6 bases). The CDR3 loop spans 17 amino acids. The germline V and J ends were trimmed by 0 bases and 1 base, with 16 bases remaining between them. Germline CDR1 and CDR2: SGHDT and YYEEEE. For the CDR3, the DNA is TGTGCCAGCAGCTTGGCTGTCCAGGGGATGGGGAACACTGAAGCTTTCTTT. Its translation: CASSLAVQGMGNTEAFF.

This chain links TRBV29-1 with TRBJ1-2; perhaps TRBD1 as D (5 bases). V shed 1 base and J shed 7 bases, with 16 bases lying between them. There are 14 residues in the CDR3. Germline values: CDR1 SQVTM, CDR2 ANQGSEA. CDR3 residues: CSVEGGGARGGYTF. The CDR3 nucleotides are TGCAGCGTTGAAGGCGGAGGGGCAAGGGGTGGCTACACCTTC.

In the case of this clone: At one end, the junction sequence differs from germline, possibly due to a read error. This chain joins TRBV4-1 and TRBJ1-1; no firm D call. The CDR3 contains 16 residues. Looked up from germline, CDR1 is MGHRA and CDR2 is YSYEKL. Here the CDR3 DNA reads TGTGCCAGCAGCCCTTACTCAGGAGGGATGAACACTGAAGCTTTCTTT. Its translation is CASSPYSGGMNTEAFF.

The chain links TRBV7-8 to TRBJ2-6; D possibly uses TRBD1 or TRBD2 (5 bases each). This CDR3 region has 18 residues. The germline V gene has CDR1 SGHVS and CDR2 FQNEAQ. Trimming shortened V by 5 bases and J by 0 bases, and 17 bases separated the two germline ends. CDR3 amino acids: CASSMLRDGTSGANVLTF. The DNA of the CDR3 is TGTGCCAGCAGCATGTTACGGGACGGTACCTCTGGGGCCAACGTCCTGACTTTC.

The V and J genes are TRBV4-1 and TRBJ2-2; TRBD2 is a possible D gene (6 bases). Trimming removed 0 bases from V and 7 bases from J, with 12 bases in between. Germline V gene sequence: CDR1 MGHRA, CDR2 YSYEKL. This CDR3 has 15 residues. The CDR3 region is CASSQDLAGGGELFF. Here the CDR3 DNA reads TGCGCCAGCAGCCAAGATCTCGCCGGGGGCGGGGAGCTGTTTTTT.

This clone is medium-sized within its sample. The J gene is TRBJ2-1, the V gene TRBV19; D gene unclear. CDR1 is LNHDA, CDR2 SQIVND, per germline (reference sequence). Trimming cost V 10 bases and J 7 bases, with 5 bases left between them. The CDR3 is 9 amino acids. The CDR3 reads CATRNEQFF. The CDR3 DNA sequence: TGTGCCACCCGAAATGAGCAGTTCTTC.

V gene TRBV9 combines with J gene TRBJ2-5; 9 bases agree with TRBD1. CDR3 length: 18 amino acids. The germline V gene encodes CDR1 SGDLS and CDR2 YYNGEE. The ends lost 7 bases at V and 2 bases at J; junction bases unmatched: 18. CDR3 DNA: TGTGCCAGCGGTACCCCCCATCAACAGGGGGCGATGCAAGAGACCCAGTACTTC. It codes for CASGTPHQQGAMQETQYF.

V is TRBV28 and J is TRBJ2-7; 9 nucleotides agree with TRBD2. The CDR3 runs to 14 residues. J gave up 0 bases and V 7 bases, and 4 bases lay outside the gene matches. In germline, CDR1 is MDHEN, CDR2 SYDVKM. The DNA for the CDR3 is TGTGCCAGCACCCTAGCGGGAAGCTCCTACGAGCAGTACTTC. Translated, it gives CASTLAGSSYEQYF.